This is a list of T cell receptor beta chains from one sample in a study of T-cell memory formation after mild COVID-19. TCRdb redid the calling of the 5' RACE reads with MiXCR, one entry per CDR3 protein. The sample has about 400,000 distinct CDR3 sequences; 15% to 20% are singletons. Sample: PBMCs or a T cell subset sorted from them (not recorded which). These receptors were taken from a young man who had mild COVID-19 (a few samples of this study predate the infection). Cell type and time point are not known. Each CDR3 is given with its conserved first and last residue. Each record gives: D gene, J gene, V gene, clone size, CDR3 protein, CDR3 DNA. The D gene is left open where the match is weak. Some rows have no size entry. The others give once, few or many, or a class for an expanded clone.

D gene: -
J gene: TRBJ1-1
V gene: TRBV5-4
clone size: -
CDR3 protein: CASSLQAKTNTEAFF
CDR3 DNA: TGTGCCAGCAGCTTGCAGGCCAAAACGAACACTGAAGCTTTCTTT

D gene: TRBD1
J gene: TRBJ2-7
V gene: TRBV7-7
clone size: -
CDR3 protein: CASSFPGGITYEQYF
CDR3 DNA: TGTGCCAGCAGCTTTCCAGGGGGAATCACCTACGAGCAGTACTTC

D gene: -
J gene: TRBJ2-7
V gene: TRBV12-3/TRBV12-4
clone size: few
CDR3 protein: CASSLGGGYSYEQYF
CDR3 DNA: TGTGCCAGCAGTTTGGGTGGGGGGTACTCCTACGAGCAGTACTTC

D gene: TRBD1
J gene: TRBJ2-7
V gene: TRBV20-1
clone size: -
CDR3 protein: CSARGRDRAYEQYF
CDR3 DNA: TGCAGTGCTAGAGGTCGGGACAGGGCCTACGAGCAGTACTTC

D gene: -
J gene: TRBJ1-5
V gene: TRBV7-9
clone size: -
CDR3 protein: CASSRGDQPQHF
CDR3 DNA: TGTGCCAGCAGTCGGGGGGATCAGCCCCAGCATTTT

D gene: -
J gene: TRBJ2-1
V gene: TRBV7-8
clone size: -
CDR3 protein: CASSLVLNEQFF
CDR3 DNA: TGTGCCAGCAGCTTAGTCCTCAATGAGCAGTTCTTC

D gene: TRBD2
J gene: TRBJ2-7
V gene: TRBV9
clone size: many
CDR3 protein: CASSVGVAGAVYEQYF
CDR3 DNA: TGTGCCAGCAGCGTAGGGGTAGCGGGGGCCGTCTACGAGCAGTACTTC

D gene: -
J gene: TRBJ2-7
V gene: TRBV5-6
clone size: -
CDR3 protein: CASRRTAYEQYF
CDR3 DNA: TGTGCCAGCAGGCGGACAGCCTACGAGCAGTACTTC

D gene: -
J gene: TRBJ1-2
V gene: TRBV12-3/TRBV12-4
clone size: few
CDR3 protein: CASSQRQLQGGYTF
CDR3 DNA: TGTGCCAGCAGTCAGCGACAGCTCCAGGGGGGCTACACCTTC

D gene: TRBD1
J gene: TRBJ2-5
V gene: TRBV2
clone size: -
CDR3 protein: CASNLQGAFETQYF
CDR3 DNA: TGTGCCAGCAATCTCCAGGGGGCCTTCGAGACCCAGTACTTC

D gene: -
J gene: TRBJ1-5
V gene: TRBV7-8
clone size: -
CDR3 protein: CASSSGRRQYSNQPQHF
CDR3 DNA: TGTGCCAGCAGCTCCGGACGGCGACAGTATAGCAATCAGCCCCAGCATTTT

D gene: TRBD2
J gene: TRBJ2-1
V gene: TRBV5-1
clone size: few
CDR3 protein: CASSLTPQGGTSFWGDEQFF
CDR3 DNA: TGCGCCAGCAGCTTAACGCCCCAAGGCGGGACTAGTTTTTGGGGCGATGAGCAGTTCTTC

D gene: -
J gene: TRBJ2-7
V gene: TRBV7-2
clone size: -
CDR3 protein: CASSSQGMSGSYEQYF
CDR3 DNA: TGTGCCAGCAGCTCGCAGGGGATGTCGGGGTCCTACGAGCAGTACTTC

D gene: -
J gene: TRBJ2-1
V gene: TRBV3-1
clone size: few
CDR3 protein: CASSLPGGVDEQFF
CDR3 DNA: TGTGCCAGCAGCCTCCCCGGTGGGGTCGATGAGCAGTTCTTC

D gene: -
J gene: TRBJ2-6
V gene: TRBV4-1
clone size: few
CDR3 protein: CASSQAAGGITGANVLTF
CDR3 DNA: TGCGCCAGCAGCCAAGCCGCCGGGGGCATAACTGGGGCCAACGTCCTGACTTTC

D gene: TRBD1
J gene: TRBJ2-5
V gene: TRBV2
clone size: -
CDR3 protein: CASSVMTGDETQYF
CDR3 DNA: TGTGCCAGCAGTGTCATGACAGGGGATGAGACCCAGTACTTC

D gene: -
J gene: TRBJ1-6
V gene: TRBV7-2
clone size: few
CDR3 protein: CASSWASANSPLHF
CDR3 DNA: TGTGCCAGCAGCTGGGCCTCAGCAAATTCACCCCTCCACTTT

D gene: TRBD1
J gene: TRBJ2-1
V gene: TRBV9
clone size: -
CDR3 protein: CASSDDRGKDNEQFF
CDR3 DNA: TGTGCCAGCAGCGATGACAGGGGAAAGGACAATGAGCAGTTCTTC